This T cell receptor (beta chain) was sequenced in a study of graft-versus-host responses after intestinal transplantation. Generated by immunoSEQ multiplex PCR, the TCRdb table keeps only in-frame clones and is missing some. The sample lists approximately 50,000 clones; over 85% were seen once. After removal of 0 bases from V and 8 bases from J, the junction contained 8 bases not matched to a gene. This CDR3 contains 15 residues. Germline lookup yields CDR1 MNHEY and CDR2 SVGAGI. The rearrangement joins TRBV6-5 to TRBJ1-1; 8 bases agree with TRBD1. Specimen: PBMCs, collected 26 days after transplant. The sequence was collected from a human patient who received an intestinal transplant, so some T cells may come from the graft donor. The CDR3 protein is CASSYSQGATVEAFF. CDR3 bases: TGTGCCAGCAGTTACTCGCAGGGGGCAACTGTGGAAGCTTTCTTT.